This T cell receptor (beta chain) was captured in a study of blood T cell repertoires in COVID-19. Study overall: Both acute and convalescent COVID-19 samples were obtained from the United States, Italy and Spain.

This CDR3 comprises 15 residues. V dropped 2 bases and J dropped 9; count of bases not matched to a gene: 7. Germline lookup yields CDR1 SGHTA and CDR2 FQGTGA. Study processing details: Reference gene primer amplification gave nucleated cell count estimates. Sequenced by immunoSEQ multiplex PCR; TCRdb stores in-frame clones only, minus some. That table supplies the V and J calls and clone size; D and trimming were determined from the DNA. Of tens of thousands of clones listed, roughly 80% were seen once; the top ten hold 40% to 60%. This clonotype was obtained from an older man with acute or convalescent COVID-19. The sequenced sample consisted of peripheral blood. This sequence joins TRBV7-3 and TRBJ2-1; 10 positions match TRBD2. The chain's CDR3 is CASSLSSSGSGEQFF. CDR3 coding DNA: TGTGCCAGCAGCTTATCGTCTAGCGGGAGTGGTGAGCAGTTCTTC.